The T cell receptor (beta chain) described here comes from a study of PD-1 blockade in classical Hodgkin lymphoma. Sequencing used immunoSEQ multiplex PCR; TCRdb keeps in-frame clones, though not all of them. The sample records under 40,000 clones, just over 75% being singletons. This CDR3 is built from 11 residues. Germline lookup yields CDR1 SNHLY and CDR2 FYNNEI. V dropped 5 bases and J dropped 1 base, with 2 bases sitting between them. This sample's time point: cycle 4 day 1 (C4D1), after 6 weeks of nivolumab. All the patients suffered relapse after autologous stem cell transplantation, and brentuximab vedotin exposure differed.

The chain recombines TRBV2 with TRBJ2-5; D remains ambiguous. The starting material was peripheral blood mononuclear cells (PBMCs), obtained before the fourth cycle of nivolumab. This clonotype was sampled from a human donor with classical Hodgkin lymphoma. The CDR3: CASSTQETQYF. CDR3 coding DNA: TGTGCCAGCAGTACCCAAGAGACCCAGTACTTC.